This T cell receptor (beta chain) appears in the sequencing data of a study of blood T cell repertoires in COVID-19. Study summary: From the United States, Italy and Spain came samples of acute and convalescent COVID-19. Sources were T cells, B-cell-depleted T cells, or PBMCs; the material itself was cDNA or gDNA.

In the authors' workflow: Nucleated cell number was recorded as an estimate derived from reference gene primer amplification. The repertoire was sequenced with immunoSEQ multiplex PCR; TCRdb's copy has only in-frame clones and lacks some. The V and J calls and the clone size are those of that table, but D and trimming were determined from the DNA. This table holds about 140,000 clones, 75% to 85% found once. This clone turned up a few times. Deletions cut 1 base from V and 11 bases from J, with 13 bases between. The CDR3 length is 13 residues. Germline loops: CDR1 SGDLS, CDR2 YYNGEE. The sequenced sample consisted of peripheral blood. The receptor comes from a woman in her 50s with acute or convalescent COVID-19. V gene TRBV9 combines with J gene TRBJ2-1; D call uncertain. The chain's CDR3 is CASSVSFSEQQFF. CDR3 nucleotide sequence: TGTGCCAGCAGCGTATCTTTTTCGGAGCAGCAGTTCTTC.